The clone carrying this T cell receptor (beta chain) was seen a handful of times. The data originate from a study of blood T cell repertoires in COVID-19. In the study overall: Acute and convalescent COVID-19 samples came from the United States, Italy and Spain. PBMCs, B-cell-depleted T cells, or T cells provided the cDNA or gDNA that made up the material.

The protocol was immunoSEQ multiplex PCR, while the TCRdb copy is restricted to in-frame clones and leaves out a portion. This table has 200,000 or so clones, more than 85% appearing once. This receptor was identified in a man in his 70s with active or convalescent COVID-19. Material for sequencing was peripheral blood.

The DNA for the CDR3 is TGTGCCAGCAGAGGACAGTCTTCGGTTGAAAAACTGTTTTTT. It codes for CASRGQSSVEKLFF. The chain employs TRBV2 and TRBJ1-4; a weak D match, TRBD1 (6 bases). Trimming shortened V by 6 bases and J by 7 bases, and 15 bases separated the two germline ends. This CDR3 comprises 14 residues. Germline assignment: CDR1 SNHLY and CDR2 FYNNEI.